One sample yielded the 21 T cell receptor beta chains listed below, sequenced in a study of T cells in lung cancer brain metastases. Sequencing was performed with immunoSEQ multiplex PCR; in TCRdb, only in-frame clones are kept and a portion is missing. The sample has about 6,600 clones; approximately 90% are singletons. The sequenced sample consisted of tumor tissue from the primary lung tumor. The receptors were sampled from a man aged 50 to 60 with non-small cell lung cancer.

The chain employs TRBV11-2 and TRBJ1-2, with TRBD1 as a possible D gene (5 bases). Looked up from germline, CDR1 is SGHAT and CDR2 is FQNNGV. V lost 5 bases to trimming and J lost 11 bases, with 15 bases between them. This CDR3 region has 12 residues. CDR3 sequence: CASSRMTALYTF. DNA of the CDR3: TGTGCCAGCAGCCGAATGACAGCCCTATACACCTTC.

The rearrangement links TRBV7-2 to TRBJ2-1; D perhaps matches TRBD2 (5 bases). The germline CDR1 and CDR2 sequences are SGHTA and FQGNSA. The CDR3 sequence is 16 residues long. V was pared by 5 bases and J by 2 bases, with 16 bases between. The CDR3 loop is CASSHTLLGAYNEQFF. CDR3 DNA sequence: TGTGCCAGCAGCCACACATTGTTGGGAGCCTACAATGAGCAGTTCTTC.

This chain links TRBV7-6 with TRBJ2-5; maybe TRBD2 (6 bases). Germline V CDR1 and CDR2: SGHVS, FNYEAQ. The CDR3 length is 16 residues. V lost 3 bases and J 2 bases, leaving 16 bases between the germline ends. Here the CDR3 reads CASSFVVRGRQETQYF. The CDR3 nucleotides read TGTGCCAGCAGCTTTGTCGTCCGGGGGAGACAAGAGACCCAGTACTTC. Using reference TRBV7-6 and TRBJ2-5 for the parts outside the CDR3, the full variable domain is GAGVSQSPRYKVTKRGQDVALRCDPISGHVSLYWYRQALGQGPEFLTYFNYEAQQDKSGLPNDRFSAERPEGSISTLTIQRTEQRDSAMYRCASSFVVRGRQETQYFGPGTRLLVL.

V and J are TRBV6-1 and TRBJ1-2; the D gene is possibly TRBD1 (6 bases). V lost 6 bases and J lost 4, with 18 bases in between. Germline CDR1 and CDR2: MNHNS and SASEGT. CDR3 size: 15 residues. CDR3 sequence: CASRDGGGGFYGYTF. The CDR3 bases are TGTGCCAGCAGAGATGGCGGGGGGGGCTTCTATGGCTACACCTTC.

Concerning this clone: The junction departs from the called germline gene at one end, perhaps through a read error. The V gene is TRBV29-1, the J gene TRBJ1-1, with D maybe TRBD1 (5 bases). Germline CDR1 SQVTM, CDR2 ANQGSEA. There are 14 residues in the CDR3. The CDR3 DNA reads TGCAGCGCTGAAGGGACTACCCGAAACACTGAAGCTTTCTTT. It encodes CSAEGTTRNTEAFF.

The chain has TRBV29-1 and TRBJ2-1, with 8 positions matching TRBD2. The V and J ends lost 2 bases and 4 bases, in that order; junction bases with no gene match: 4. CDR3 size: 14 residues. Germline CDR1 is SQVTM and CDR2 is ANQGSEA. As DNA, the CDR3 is TGCAGCGTTGAATCGCGCGGGGGGTACAATGAGCAGTTCTTC. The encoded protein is CSVESRGGYNEQFF.

The CDR3 protein is CASFENTEAFF. For the CDR3, the DNA is TGTGCCAGTTTTGAGAACACTGAAGCTTTCTTT. The V gene is TRBV19, the J gene TRBJ1-1; D is ambiguous. Germline V CDR1 and CDR2: LNHDA, SQIVND (reference sequence). Trimming took off 8 bases at V and 1 base at J, with 5 bases between the two ends. The CDR3 loop spans 11 amino acids.

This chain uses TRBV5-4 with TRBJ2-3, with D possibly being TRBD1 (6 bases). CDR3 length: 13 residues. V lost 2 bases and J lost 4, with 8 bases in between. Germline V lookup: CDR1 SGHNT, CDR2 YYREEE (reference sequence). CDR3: CASSFQGSDTQYF. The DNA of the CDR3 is TGTGCCAGCAGCTTTCAGGGGTCAGATACGCAGTATTTT. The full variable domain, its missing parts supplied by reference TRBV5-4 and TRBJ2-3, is ETGVTQSPTHLIKTRGQQVTLRCSSQSGHNTVSWYQQALGQGPQFIFQYYREEENGRGNFPPRFSGLQFPNYSSELNVNALELDDSALYLCASSFQGSDTQYFGPGTRLTVL.

The CDR3 DNA sequence: TGTGCCAGCAGCTTATCCTACAGGGATCACGAGCAGTACTTC. Its translation is CASSLSYRDHEQYF. The rearrangement uses TRBV11-1 and TRBJ2-7, with D possibly being TRBD1 (6 bases). The CDR3 consists of 14 residues. Germline CDR1 is SGHAT and CDR2 is FQDESV (reference sequence). Trimming cost V 2 bases and J 5 bases, with 13 bases left between them.

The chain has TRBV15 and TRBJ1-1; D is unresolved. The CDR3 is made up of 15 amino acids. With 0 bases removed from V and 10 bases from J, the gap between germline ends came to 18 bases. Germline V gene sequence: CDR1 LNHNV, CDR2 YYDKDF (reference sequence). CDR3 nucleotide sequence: TGTGCCACCAGCAGAGATGACATGGCAGGCGGCAGAGCTTTCTTT. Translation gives CATSRDDMAGGRAFF.

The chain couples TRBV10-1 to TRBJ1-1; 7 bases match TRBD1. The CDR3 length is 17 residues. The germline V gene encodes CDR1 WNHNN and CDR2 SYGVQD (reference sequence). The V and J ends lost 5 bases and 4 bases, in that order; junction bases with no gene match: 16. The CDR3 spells CASSPLRQGWLSTEAFF. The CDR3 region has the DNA TGCGCCAGCAGTCCTCTTCGACAGGGCTGGTTGAGCACTGAAGCTTTCTTT.

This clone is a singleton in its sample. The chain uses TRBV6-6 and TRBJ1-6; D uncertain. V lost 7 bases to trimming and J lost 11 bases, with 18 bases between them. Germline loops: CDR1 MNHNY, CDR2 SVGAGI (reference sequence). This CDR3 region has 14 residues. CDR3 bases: TGTGCCAGCAAGGTTCCCGAGGGCTACGCACCCCTCCACTTT. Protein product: CASKVPEGYAPLHF.

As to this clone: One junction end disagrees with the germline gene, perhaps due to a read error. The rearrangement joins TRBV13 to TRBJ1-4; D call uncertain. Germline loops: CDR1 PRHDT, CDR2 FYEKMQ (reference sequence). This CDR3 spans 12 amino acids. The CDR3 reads CTSSLEQDTLFF. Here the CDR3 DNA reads TGTACCAGCAGCTTAGAACAAGACACACTGTTTTTT.

The CDR3 DNA follows: TGTGCCAGCAGCTCAGGGTTCACTGAAGCTTTCTTT. This gives the protein CASSSGFTEAFF. This chain uses TRBV7-8 with TRBJ1-1; D is perhaps TRBD1 (5 bases). The CDR3 is 12 amino acids. With 4 bases removed from V and 4 bases from J, the gap between germline ends came to 7 bases. The germline gives CDR1 SGHVS, CDR2 FQNEAQ.

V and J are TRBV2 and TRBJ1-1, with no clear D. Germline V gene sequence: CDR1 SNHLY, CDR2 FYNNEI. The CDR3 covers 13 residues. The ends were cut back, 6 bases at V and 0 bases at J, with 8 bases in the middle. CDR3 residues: CASSPRVNTEAFF. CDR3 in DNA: TGTGCCAGCAGCCCGAGAGTGAACACTGAAGCTTTCTTT.

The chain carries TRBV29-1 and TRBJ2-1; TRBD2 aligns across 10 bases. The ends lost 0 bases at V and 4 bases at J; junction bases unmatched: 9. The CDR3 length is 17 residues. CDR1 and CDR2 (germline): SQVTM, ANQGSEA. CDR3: CSVEELGGTSVYNEQFF. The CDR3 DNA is TGCAGCGTTGAAGAGTTGGGCGGGACTAGCGTTTACAATGAGCAGTTCTTC.

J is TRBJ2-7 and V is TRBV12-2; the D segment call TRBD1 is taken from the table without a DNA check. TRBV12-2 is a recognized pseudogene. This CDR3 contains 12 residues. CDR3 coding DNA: TGTGCAAGTCGCCGGGACAACTACGAGCAGTACTTC. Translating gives CASRRDNYEQYF.

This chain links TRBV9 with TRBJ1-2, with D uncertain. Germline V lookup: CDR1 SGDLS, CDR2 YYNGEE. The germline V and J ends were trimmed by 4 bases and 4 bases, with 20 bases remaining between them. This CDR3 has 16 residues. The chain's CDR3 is CASSLGGRVLGYGYTF. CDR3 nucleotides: TGTGCCAGCAGCTTGGGTGGTAGGGTGCTAGGCTATGGCTACACCTTC.

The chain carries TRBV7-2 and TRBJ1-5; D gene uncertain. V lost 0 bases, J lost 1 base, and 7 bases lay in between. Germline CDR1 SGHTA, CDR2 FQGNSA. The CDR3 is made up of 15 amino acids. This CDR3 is CASSLARQSNQPQHF. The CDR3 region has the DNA TGTGCCAGCAGCTTAGCGCGGCAGAGCAATCAGCCCCAGCATTTT.

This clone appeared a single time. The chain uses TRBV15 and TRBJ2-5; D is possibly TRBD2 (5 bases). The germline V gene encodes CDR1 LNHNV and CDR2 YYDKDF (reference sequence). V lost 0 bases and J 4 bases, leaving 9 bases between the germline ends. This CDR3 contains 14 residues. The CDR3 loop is CATSRDEGRETQYF. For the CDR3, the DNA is TGTGCCACCAGCAGAGATGAAGGGAGAGAGACCCAGTACTTC.

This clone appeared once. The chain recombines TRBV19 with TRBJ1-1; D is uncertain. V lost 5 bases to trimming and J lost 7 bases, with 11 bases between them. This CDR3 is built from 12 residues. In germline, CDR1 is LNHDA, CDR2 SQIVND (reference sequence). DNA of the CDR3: TGTGCCAGTAGTCACCACGGAGGTGAAGCTTTCTTT. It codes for CASSHHGGEAFF.